This TCR beta chain was profiled in a study of blood T cell repertoires in COVID-19. About the research overall: Spain, Italy and the United States supplied samples that represented acute and convalescent COVID-19. T cells, B-cell-depleted T cells, or PBMCs provided the cDNA or gDNA that served as material.

Participants had their cohort set by participant-reported clinical history. In the original analysis: The authors estimated nucleated cell counts from reference gene primer amplification. Some clones are missing from TCRdb's copy, which holds only in-frame ones; the method was immunoSEQ multiplex PCR. V and J calls and clone size are as listed in that table; D and trimming were resolved from the DNA. This table holds roughly 260,000 clones, about 90% found once. Sequenced material: PBMCs or T cells enriched from blood (not recorded which). The receptor was isolated from a woman aged 18-29 years who had recovered from COVID-19.

CDR3 bases: TGTGCCAGCTCGGCAGGGGATCAAGAGACCCAGTACTTC. Encoded protein: CASSAGDQETQYF. The rearrangement joins TRBV6-5 to TRBJ2-5; a weak D match, TRBD1 (6 bases). V dropped 8 bases and J dropped 2 bases, with 12 bases sitting between them. CDR3 length equals 13 residues. Germline-derived CDR1 and CDR2 are MNHEY and SVGAGI.